These 10 T cell receptor beta chains were sequenced from one sample in a study of shared clonotypes between healthy human individuals. Assay used: immunoSEQ multiplex PCR; TCRdb lists only in-frame clones, some missing. Here the sample spans approximately 510,000 clones, around 79% being singletons. Sequenced sample: PBMCs. All receptors come from a middle-aged woman in good health. Some clones in this sample may be carry-over from other donors' samples.

Ten or more counts support this clone. The genes are TRBV10-1 and TRBJ1-2, with D tentatively TRBD1 (5 bases). Trimming cost V 5 bases and J 8 bases, with 15 bases left between them. From germline, CDR1 is WNHNN and CDR2 SYGVQD (reference sequence). CDR3 length: 13 residues. The CDR3 is CASSPDRAFGYTF. As DNA, the CDR3 is TGCGCCAGCAGTCCCGACAGAGCATTCGGCTACACCTTC.

This sequence joins TRBV19 and TRBJ2-5, with TRBD2 matching 12 bases. The J segment lost 4 bases and the V segment lost 1 base, leaving 4 bases of the junction unmatched. The CDR3 loop spans 16 amino acids. The germline V gene has CDR1 LNHDA and CDR2 SQIVND (reference sequence). CDR3 sequence reads: CASSIGLAGDGETQYF. For the CDR3, the DNA is TGTGCCAGTAGTATAGGACTAGCGGGAGATGGAGAGACCCAGTACTTC.

About this clone: Other DNA sequences in this sample translate to the same CDR3. The chain employs TRBV4-2 and TRBJ2-7; 13 bases align to TRBD2. In germline, CDR1 is LGHNA, CDR2 YNFKEQ. This CDR3 is built from 14 residues. J gave up 4 bases and V 3 bases, and 0 bases lay outside the gene matches. This CDR3 reads CASSQGLAGYEQYF. The CDR3 region has the DNA TGTGCCAGCAGCCAGGGACTAGCGGGATACGAGCAGTACTTC.

This clone has a single count. The genes are TRBV19 and TRBJ2-1, with D unresolved. Germline V gene sequence: CDR1 LNHDA, CDR2 SQIVND (reference sequence). Trimming cost V 3 bases and J 9 bases, with 12 bases left between them. The CDR3 runs 13 residues. The CDR3 coding sequence is TGTGCCAGTAGTATCGGTCAGGTCCGTGAGCAGTTCTTC. Its translation is CASSIGQVREQFF.

The V gene is TRBV5-1, the J gene TRBJ1-3; possible D gene TRBD1, 6 bases. With 4 bases removed from V and 0 bases from J, the gap between germline ends came to 14 bases. In germline, CDR1 is SGHRS, CDR2 YFSETQ. The CDR3 extends over 16 amino acids. CDR3 nucleotides: TGCGCCAGCAGCGACCAGGGGATCGACTCTGGAAACACCATATATTTT. Protein sequence: CASSDQGIDSGNTIYF.

This chain links TRBV5-4 with TRBJ1-1, with 10 bases that match TRBD1. The trim removed 4 bases at V and 3 bases at J, leaving 3 bases unmatched. Germline V gene data show CDR1 as SGHNT and CDR2 as YYREEE (reference sequence). This CDR3 region has 14 residues. The DNA for the CDR3 is TGTGCCAGCAGCCGACAGGGGGCGGACACTGAAGCTTTCTTT. Translated: CASSRQGADTEAFF.

This clone turned up a few times. J is TRBJ2-7 and V is TRBV19, with a possible D match to TRBD1 (6 bases). Deletions cut 5 bases from V and 2 bases from J, with 13 bases between. The CDR3 runs to 14 residues. CDR1 and CDR2 (germline): LNHDA, SQIVND (reference sequence). CDR3 loop: CASSYDRDTYEQYF. The CDR3 region has the DNA TGTGCCAGTAGTTATGACCGGGACACCTACGAGCAGTACTTC.

The gene calls are TRBV15 and TRBJ2-2; D possibly corresponds to TRBD1 (6 bases). The germline V gene encodes CDR1 LNHNV and CDR2 YYDKDF (reference sequence). V gave up 5 bases and J gave up 4 bases, with 14 bases separating them. The CDR3 covers 15 residues. The CDR3 sequence: CATSAGARPTGELFF. CDR3 DNA sequence: TGTGCCACCAGCGCAGGGGCCCGACCCACCGGGGAGCTGTTTTTT. Drawing the rest from reference TRBV15 and TRBJ2-2, the complete variable domain is DAMVIQNPRYQVTQFGKPVTLSCSQTLNHNVMYWYQQKSSQAPKLLFHYYDKDFNNEADTPDNFQSRRPNTSFCFLDIRSPGLGDTAMYLCATSAGARPTGELFFGEGSRLTVL.

This chain links TRBV6-1 with TRBJ2-7; 8 positions agree with TRBD1. The germline V gene encodes CDR1 MNHNS and CDR2 SASEGT. The V segment lost 0 bases and the J segment 0 bases; nucleotides outside the gene matches: 4. The CDR3 spans 16 residues. In DNA form, the CDR3 reads TGTGCCAGCAGTGAAGCGTTTGGACAGGGCTCCTACGAGCAGTACTTC. Translating it yields CASSEAFGQGSYEQYF.

The chain employs TRBV7-2 and TRBJ1-5; no definite D call. The V end lost 2 bases, the J end lost 3 bases, and 11 bases lay between the germline ends. This CDR3 spans 15 amino acids. The germline CDR1 and CDR2 sequences are SGHTA and FQGNSA. This CDR3 reads CASSLSGQNNQPQHF. CDR3 in DNA: TGTGCCAGCAGCTTATCCGGGCAGAACAATCAGCCCCAGCATTTT. Looking up the rest from reference TRBV7-2 and TRBJ1-5 gives the full variable domain: GAGVSQSPSNKVTEKGKDVELRCDPISGHTALYWYRQSLGQGLEFLIYFQGNSAPDKSGLPSDRFSAERTGGSVSTLTIQRTQQEDSAVYLCASSLSGQNNQPQHFGDGTRLSIL.